Presented here are 11 T cell receptor beta chains from one specimen sequenced in a study of cytomegalovirus exposure and HLA in healthy donors. It was with 60 Vbeta and 13 Jbeta primers that the PCR ran. The table came from immunoSEQ multiplex PCR; TCRdb's copy has only in-frame clones and leaves some out. The profile shows 75,000 to 80,000 clones, around 66% of them singletons. The sequencing input was PBMCs. The receptors stem from a man aged 55 to 70 in good health and CMV-seropositive.

A few counts support this clone. This sequence joins TRBV5-1 and TRBJ1-3; possibly TRBD1 for D (5 bases). Germline V CDR1 and CDR2: SGHRS, YFSETQ. The CDR3 spans 15 residues. The V end lost 1 base, the J end lost 0 bases, and 8 bases lay between the germline ends. CDR3 nucleotides: TGCGCCAGCAGCTTGTCGGGGGACTCTGGAAACACCATATATTTT. Translating it yields CASSLSGDSGNTIYF.

This chain links TRBV6-1 with TRBJ1-2; D gene uncertain. Germline lookup yields CDR1 MNHNS and CDR2 SASEGT. V was clipped by 3 bases and J by 4 bases, with 12 bases between them. This CDR3 is 14 amino acids long. CDR3 DNA sequence: TGTGCCAGCAGTGACCTTGGACTCCCCTATGGCTACACCTTC. It codes for CASSDLGLPYGYTF.

The rearrangement joins TRBV11-2 to TRBJ2-1; 9 bases line up with TRBD1. The germline CDR1 and CDR2 sequences are SGHAT and FQNNGV. The CDR3 sequence is 14 residues long. V shed 7 bases and J 4 bases; nucleotides not matched to a gene: 5. CDR3: CASKKTGGYNEQFF. The DNA of the CDR3 is TGTGCCAGCAAAAAGACAGGGGGGTACAATGAGCAGTTCTTC.

J is TRBJ1-2 and V is TRBV13; perhaps TRBD1 as D (5 bases). Germline V gene data show CDR1 as PRHDT and CDR2 as FYEKMQ (reference sequence). V was trimmed by 3 bases and J by 2 bases, leaving 7 bases between them. The CDR3 runs to 13 residues. The CDR3 loop reads CASSFSGNYGYTF. The CDR3 DNA sequence: TGTGCCAGCAGCTTTTCAGGGAACTATGGCTACACCTTC.

The chain uses TRBV4-1 and TRBJ1-4; TRBD1 might be the D (6 bases). V lost 3 bases, J lost 3 bases, and 11 bases lay in between. The CDR3 extends over 15 amino acids. Germline V gives CDR1 MGHRA, CDR2 YSYEKL. The CDR3 region has the DNA TGCGCCAGCAGCCACTTCCAGGGGCCTAATGAAAAACTGTTTTTT. Encoded protein: CASSHFQGPNEKLFF.

The chain employs TRBV2 and TRBJ1-6, with D tentatively TRBD1 (6 bases). Germline V gene lookup returns CDR1 SNHLY and CDR2 FYNNEI. This CDR3 has 15 amino acids. V was cut by 6 bases and J by 7 bases, with 16 bases left in between. DNA of the CDR3: TGTGCCAGCAGCGGACTCGACAGGAACAATTCACCCCTCCACTTT. Encoded protein: CASSGLDRNNSPLHF.

CDR3 loop: CASSQGLAGALYQETQYF. In DNA form, the CDR3 reads TGCGCCAGCAGCCAGGGACTAGCGGGGGCCCTGTACCAAGAGACCCAGTACTTC. The V and J genes are TRBV5-1 and TRBJ2-5; 14 nucleotides align to TRBD2. With 4 bases clipped from V and 0 bases from J, the junction kept 8 bases outside the gene matches. This CDR3 contains 18 residues. In germline, CDR1 is SGHRS, CDR2 YFSETQ. The complete variable domain, with remaining parts taken from reference TRBV5-1 and TRBJ2-5, reads KAGVTQTPRYLIKTRGQQVTLSCSPISGHRSVSWYQQTPGQGLQFLFEYFSETQRNKGNFPGRFSGRQFSNSRSEMNVSTLELGDSALYLCASSQGLAGALYQETQYFGPGTRLLVL.

This rearrangement joins TRBV2 to TRBJ2-1, with 10 nucleotides matching TRBD2. V was clipped by 7 bases and J by 6 bases; unmatched bases: 6. Germline CDR1 is SNHLY and CDR2 is FYNNEI. The CDR3 sequence is 14 residues long. The CDR3 spells CASIEGLAFNEQFF. The CDR3 region has the DNA TGTGCCAGCATAGAGGGACTAGCGTTCAATGAGCAGTTCTTC.

CDR3 sequence reads: CASSLSRQETQYF. The CDR3 DNA follows: TGTGCCAGCAGCTTATCCAGGCAAGAGACCCAGTACTTC. The V and J genes are TRBV11-1 and TRBJ2-5; no reliable D call. The germline V gene has CDR1 SGHAT and CDR2 FQDESV (reference sequence). The ends were cut back, 2 bases at V and 2 bases at J, with 6 bases in the middle. The CDR3 sequence is 13 residues long.

The chain couples TRBV9 to TRBJ1-2; 8 nucleotides agree with TRBD1. Trimming at V came to 4 bases and at J to 5 bases, leaving 10 bases not matched to a gene. This CDR3 has 15 amino acids. The germline V gene has CDR1 SGDLS and CDR2 YYNGEE. The DNA for the CDR3 is TGTGCCAGCAGCCAGAACAGGGGGACGCAATATGGCTACACCTTC. Translation: CASSQNRGTQYGYTF.

The J gene is TRBJ2-7, the V gene TRBV18; possible D gene TRBD2, 6 bases. Germline assignment: CDR1 KGHSH and CDR2 LQKENI. V lost 2 bases to trimming and J lost 8 bases, with 19 bases between them. This CDR3 contains 15 residues. CDR3 in DNA: TGTGCCAGCTCACCAATCTCGACTAGTGTCTTAAAGCAGTACTTC. Encoded protein: CASSPISTSVLKQYF.